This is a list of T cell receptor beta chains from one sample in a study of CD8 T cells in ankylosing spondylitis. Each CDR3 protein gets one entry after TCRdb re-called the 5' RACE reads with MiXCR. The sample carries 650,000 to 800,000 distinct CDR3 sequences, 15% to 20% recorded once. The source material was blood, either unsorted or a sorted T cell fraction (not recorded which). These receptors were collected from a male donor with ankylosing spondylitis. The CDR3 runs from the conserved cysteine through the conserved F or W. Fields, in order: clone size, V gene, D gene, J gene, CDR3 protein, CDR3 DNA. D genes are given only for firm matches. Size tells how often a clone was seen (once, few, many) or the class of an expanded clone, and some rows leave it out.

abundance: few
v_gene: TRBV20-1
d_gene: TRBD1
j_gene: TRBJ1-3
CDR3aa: CSASQGGATGNTIYF
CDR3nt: TGCAGTGCTTCCCAGGGGGGGGCCACAGGAAACACCATATATTTT

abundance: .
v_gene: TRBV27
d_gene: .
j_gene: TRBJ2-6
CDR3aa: CASSPIGGSGANVLTF
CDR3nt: TGTGCCAGCAGTCCCATTGGAGGCTCTGGGGCCAACGTCCTGACTTTC

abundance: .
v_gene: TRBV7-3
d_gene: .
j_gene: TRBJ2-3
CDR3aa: CASSLLPSPDTQYF
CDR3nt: TGTGCCAGCAGCTTATTGCCTAGCCCAGATACGCAGTATTTT

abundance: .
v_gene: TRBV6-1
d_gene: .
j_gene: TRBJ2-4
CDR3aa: CASSMPAKNIQYF
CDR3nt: TGTGCCAGCAGTATGCCAGCCAAAAACATTCAGTACTTC

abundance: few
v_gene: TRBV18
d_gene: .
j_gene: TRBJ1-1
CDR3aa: CASSGMGAEAFF
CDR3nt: TGTGCCAGCTCAGGTATGGGCGCTGAAGCTTTCTTT

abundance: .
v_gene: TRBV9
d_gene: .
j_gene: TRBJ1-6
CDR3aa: CASSVARANSPLHF
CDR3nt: TGTGCCAGCAGCGTAGCACGGGCGAATTCACCCCTCCACTTT

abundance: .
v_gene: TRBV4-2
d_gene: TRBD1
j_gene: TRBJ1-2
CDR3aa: CASSQAGQQPTLYGYTF
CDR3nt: TGTGCCAGCAGCCAAGCGGGACAGCAACCCACTCTCTATGGCTACACCTTC

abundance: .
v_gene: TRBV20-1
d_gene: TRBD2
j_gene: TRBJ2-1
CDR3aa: CSATPGLGYNEQFF
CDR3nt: TGCAGTGCTACCCCCGGACTAGGATACAATGAGCAGTTCTTC

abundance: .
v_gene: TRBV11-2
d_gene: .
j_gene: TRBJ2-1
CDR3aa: CASTHSRSAYNEQFF
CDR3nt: TGTGCCAGCACCCACAGCCGGAGCGCCTACAATGAGCAGTTCTTC

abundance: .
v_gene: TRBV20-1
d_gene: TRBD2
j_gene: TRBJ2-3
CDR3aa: CSASRTGLARTDTQYF
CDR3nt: TGCAGTGCTAGCCGCACAGGACTAGCCCGCACAGATACGCAGTATTTT

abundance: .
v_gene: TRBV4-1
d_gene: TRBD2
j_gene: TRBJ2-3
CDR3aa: CASSQDPTSGGLIGQYF
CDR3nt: TGCGCCAGCAGCCAAGACCCGACTAGCGGGGGCCTCATCGGGCAGTATTTT

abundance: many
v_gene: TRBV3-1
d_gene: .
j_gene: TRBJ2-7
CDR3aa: CASSQVVGEQYF
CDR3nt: TGTGCCAGCAGCCAAGTTGTGGGGGAGCAGTACTTC

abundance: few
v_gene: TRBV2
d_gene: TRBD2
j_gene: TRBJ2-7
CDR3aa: CASSDLAGGAYEQYF
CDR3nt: TGTGCCAGCAGTGACCTAGCGGGAGGGGCCTACGAGCAGTACTTC

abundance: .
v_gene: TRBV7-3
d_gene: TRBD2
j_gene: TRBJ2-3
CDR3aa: CASSLSGGAADTQYF
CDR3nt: TGTGCCAGCAGCTTAAGCGGGGGGGCTGCAGATACGCAGTATTTT

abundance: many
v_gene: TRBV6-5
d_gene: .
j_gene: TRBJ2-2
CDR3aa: CASSYRGSSPGELFF
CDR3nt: TGTGCCAGCAGTTACAGGGGAAGTAGTCCCGGGGAGCTGTTTTTT

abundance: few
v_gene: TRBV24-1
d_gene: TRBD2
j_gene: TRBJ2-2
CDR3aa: CATSDEGLAGGHSSTGELFF
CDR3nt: TGTGCCACCAGTGACGAGGGACTAGCGGGAGGTCACTCATCCACCGGGGAGCTGTTTTTT

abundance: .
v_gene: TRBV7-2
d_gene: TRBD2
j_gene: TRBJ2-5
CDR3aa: CASSPQPGTREETQYF
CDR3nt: TGTGCCAGCAGCCCCCAGCCTGGGACTAGGGAAGAGACCCAGTACTTC

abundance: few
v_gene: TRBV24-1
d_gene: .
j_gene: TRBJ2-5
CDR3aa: CATSDFGRSQYF
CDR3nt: TGTGCCACCAGTGATTTTGGACGGAGCCAGTACTTC

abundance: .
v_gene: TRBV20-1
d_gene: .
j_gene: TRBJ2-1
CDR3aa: CSASYRGYYNEQFF
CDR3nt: TGCAGTGCTTCGTACCGGGGGTACTACAATGAGCAGTTCTTC

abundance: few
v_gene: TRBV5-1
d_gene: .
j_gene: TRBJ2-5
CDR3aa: CASAPRGNWETQYF
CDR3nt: TGCGCCAGCGCACCTCGGGGAAATTGGGAGACCCAGTACTTC